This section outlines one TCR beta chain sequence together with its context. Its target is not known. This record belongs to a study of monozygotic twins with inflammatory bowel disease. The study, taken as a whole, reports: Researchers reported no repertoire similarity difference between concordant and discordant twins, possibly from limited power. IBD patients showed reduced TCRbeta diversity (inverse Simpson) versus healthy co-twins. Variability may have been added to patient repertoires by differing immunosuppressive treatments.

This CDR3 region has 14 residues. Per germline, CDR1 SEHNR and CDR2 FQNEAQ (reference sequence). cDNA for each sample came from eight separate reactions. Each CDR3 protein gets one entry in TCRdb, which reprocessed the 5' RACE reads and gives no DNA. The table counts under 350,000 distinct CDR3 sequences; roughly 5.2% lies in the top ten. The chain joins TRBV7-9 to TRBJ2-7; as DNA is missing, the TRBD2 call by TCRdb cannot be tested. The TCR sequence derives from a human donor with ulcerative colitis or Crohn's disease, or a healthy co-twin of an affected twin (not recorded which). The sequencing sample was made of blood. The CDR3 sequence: CASSLAEARGEQYF. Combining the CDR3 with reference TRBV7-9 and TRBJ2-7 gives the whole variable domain DTGVSQNPRHKITKRGQNVTFRCDPISEHNRLYWYRQTLGQGPEFLTYFQNEAQLEKSRLLSDRFSAERPKGSFSTLEIQRTEQGDSAMYLCASSLAEARGEQYFGPGTRLTVT.